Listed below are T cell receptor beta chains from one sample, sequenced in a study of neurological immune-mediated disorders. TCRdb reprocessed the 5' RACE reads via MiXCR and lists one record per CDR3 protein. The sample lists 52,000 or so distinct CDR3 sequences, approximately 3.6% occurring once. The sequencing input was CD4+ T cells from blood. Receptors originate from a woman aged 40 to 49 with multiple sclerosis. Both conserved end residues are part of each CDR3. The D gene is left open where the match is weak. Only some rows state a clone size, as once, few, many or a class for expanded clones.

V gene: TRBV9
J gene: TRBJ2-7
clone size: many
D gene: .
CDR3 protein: CASSVSAQLNEQYF
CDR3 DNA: TGTGCCAGCAGCGTTTCTGCCCAGCTTAACGAGCAGTACTTC

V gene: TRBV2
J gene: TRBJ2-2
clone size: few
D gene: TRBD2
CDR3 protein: CAITSGWSGTGELFF
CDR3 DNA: TGTGCCATCACTAGCGGGTGGTCTGGCACCGGGGAGCTGTTTTTT

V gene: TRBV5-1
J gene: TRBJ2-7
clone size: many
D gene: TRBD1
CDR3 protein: CASSSRDRGAYEQYF
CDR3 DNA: TGCGCCAGCAGCTCCCGGGACAGAGGGGCCTACGAGCAGTACTTC

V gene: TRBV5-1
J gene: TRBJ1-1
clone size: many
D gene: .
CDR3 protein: CASSSLTEGTEAFF
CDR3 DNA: TGCGCCAGCAGCTCGTTGACAGAGGGCACTGAAGCTTTCTTT

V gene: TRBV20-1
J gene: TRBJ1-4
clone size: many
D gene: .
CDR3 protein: CSVAGGADEKLFF
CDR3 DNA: TGCAGTGTAGCCGGGGGGGCCGACGAAAAACTGTTTTTT

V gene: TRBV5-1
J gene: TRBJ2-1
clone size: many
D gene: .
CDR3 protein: CASSLLGSSYNEQFF
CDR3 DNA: TGCGCCAGCAGCCTGCTAGGGAGCTCCTACAATGAGCAGTTCTTC

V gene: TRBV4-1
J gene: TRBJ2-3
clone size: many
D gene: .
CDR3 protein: CASSQDPPRVRDTDTQYF
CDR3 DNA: TGCGCCAGCAGCCAAGATCCTCCTCGTGTCCGGGACACAGATACGCAGTATTTT

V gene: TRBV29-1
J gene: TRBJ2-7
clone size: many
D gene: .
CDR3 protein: CSVEDLRVDEQYF
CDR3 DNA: TGCAGCGTTGAAGACCTGAGAGTAGACGAGCAGTACTTC

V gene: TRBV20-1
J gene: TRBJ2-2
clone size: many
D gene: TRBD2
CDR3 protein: CSAGLAGTGELFF
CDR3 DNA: TGCAGTGCGGGTCTAGCGGGTACCGGGGAGCTGTTTTTT

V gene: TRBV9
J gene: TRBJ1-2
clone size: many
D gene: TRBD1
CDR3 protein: CASSGNIGGRNYGYTF
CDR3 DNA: TGTGCCAGCAGCGGGAATATAGGGGGCCGTAACTATGGCTACACCTTC

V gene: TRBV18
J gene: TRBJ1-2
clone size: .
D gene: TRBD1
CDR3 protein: CASSPIQSGTGYSSYTF
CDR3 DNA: TGTGCCAGCTCACCTATACAATCCGGGACAGGGTACAGTAGCTACACCTTC

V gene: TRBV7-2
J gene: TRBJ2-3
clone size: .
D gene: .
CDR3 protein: CASSLRHPVDTQYF
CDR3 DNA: TGTGCCAGCAGCTTAAGACACCCCGTGGATACGCAGTATTTT

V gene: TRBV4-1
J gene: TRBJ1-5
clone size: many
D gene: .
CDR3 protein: CASSQYSERPQHF
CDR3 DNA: TGCGCCAGCAGCCAGTATTCGGAGCGGCCCCAGCATTTT

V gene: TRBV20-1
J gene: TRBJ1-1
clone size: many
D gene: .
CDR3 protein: CSARDGQGGEAFF
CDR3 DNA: TGCAGTGCTAGAGATGGCCAGGGCGGGGAGGCTTTCTTT

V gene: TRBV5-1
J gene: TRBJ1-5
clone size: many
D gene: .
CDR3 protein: CASSLGGTSNQPQHF
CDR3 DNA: TGCGCCAGCAGCTTGGGGGGGACGAGCAATCAGCCCCAGCATTTT

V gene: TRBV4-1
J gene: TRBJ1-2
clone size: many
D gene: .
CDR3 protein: CASSEGNYGYTF
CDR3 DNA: TGCGCCAGCAGCGAAGGGAACTATGGCTACACCTTC

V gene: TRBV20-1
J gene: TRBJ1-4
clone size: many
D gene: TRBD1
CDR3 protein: CSARRDRGVEKLFF
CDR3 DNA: TGCAGTGCTAGGAGGGACAGGGGAGTTGAAAAACTGTTTTTT

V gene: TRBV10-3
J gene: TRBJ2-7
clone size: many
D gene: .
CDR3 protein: CAISEGPMAGAYEQYF
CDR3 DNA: TGTGCCATCAGTGAGGGCCCAATGGCGGGGGCGTACGAGCAGTACTTC

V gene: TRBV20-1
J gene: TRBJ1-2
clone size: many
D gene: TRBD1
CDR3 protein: CSNSGTGPYGYTF
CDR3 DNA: TGCAGTAACTCCGGGACAGGGCCCTATGGCTACACCTTC

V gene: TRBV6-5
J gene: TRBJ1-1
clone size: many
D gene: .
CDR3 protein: CAARSTNTEAFF
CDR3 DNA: TGTGCCGCCAGGAGTACGAACACTGAAGCTTTCTTT

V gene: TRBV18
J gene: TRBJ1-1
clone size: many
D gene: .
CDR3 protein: CASSPGRVNTEAFF
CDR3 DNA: TGTGCCAGCTCACCAGGCCGGGTGAACACTGAAGCTTTCTTT

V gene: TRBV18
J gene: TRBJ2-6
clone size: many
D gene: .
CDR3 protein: CASSLIGRGGSGANVLTF
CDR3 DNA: TGTGCCAGCTCACTTATAGGTCGCGGAGGCTCTGGGGCCAACGTCCTGACTTTC

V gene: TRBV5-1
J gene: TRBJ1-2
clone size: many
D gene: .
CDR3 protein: CASSTQDSFYGYTF
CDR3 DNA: TGCGCCAGCAGCACGCAGGACAGTTTCTATGGCTACACCTTC

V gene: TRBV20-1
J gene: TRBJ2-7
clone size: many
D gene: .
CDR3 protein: CSARSGAASSGEQYF
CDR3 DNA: TGCAGTGCTAGAAGCGGAGCGGCCTCATCAGGGGAGCAGTACTTC

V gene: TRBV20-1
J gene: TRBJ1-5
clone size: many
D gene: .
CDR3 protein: CSGWGRGQPQHF
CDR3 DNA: TGCAGTGGATGGGGCAGGGGTCAGCCCCAGCATTTT

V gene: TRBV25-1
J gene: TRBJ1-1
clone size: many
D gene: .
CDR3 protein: CASRIMGEGTEAFF
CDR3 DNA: TGTGCCAGCAGGATAATGGGGGAGGGCACTGAAGCTTTCTTT